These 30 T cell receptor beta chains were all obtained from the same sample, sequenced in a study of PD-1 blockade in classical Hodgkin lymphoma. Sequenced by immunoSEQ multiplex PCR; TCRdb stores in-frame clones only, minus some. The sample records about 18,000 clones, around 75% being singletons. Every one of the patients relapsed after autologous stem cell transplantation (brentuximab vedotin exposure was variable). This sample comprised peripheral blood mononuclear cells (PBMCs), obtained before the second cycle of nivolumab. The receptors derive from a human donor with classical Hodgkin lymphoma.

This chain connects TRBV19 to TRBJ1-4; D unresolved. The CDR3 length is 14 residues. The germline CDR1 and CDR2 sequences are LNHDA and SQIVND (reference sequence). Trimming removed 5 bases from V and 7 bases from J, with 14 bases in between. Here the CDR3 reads CASSRTSHGEKLFF. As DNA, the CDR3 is TGTGCCAGTAGTCGAACATCACACGGTGAAAAACTGTTTTTT.

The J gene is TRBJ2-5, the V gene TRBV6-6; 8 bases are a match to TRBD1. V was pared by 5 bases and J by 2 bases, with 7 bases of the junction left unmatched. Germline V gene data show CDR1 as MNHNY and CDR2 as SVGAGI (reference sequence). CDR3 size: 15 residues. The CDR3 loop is CASSTSDRGQETQYF. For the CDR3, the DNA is TGTGCCAGCAGTACCTCCGACAGGGGACAAGAGACCCAGTACTTC.

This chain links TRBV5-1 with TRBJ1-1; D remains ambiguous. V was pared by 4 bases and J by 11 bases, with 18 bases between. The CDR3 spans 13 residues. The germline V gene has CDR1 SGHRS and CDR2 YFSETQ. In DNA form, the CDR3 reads TGCGCCAGCAGCCGGTCGGAGGGCTCAAAGGCTTTCTTT. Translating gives CASSRSEGSKAFF.

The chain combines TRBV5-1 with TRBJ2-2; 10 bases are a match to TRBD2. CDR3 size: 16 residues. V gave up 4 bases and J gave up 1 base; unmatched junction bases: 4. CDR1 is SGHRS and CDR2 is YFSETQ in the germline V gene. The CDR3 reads CASSPRTSGNTGELFF. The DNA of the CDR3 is TGCGCCAGCAGCCCCCGGACTAGCGGGAACACCGGGGAGCTGTTTTTT. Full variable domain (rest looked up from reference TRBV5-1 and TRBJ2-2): KAGVTQTPRYLIKTRGQQVTLSCSPISGHRSVSWYQQTPGQGLQFLFEYFSETQRNKGNFPGRFSGRQFSNSRSEMNVSTLELGDSALYLCASSPRTSGNTGELFFGEGSRLTVL.

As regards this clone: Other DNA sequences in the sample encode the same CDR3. The CDR3 reads CASSQELAGTREQFF. The CDR3 DNA is TGTGCCAGCAGCCAAGAACTAGCGGGAACCCGTGAGCAGTTCTTC. The chain joins TRBV4-2 to TRBJ2-1; 10 nucleotides agree with TRBD2. CDR1 is LGHNA, CDR2 YNFKEQ, per germline. CDR3 size: 15 residues. Trimming removed 0 bases from V and 9 bases from J; junction bases left unmatched: 5.

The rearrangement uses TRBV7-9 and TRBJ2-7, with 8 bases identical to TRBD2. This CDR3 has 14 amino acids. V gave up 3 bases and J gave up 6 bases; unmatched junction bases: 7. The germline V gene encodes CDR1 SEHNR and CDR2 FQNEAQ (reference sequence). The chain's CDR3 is CASSFSGSYGEQYF. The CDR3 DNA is TGTGCCAGCAGCTTCAGCGGGAGCTATGGCGAGCAGTACTTC. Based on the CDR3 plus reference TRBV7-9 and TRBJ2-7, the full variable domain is DTGVSQNPRHKITKRGQNVTFRCDPISEHNRLYWYRQTLGQGPEFLTYFQNEAQLEKSRLLSDRFSAERPKGSFSTLEIQRTEQGDSAMYLCASSFSGSYGEQYFGPGTRLTVT.

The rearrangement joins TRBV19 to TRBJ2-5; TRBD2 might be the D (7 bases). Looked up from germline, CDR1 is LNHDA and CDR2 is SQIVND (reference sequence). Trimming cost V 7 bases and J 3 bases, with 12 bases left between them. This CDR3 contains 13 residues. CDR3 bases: TGTGCCAGTAATCGGGGGGCTGAAGAGACCCAGTACTTC. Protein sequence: CASNRGAEETQYF. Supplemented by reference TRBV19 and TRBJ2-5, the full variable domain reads DGGITQSPKYLFRKEGQNVTLSCEQNLNHDAMYWYRQDPGQGLRLIYYSQIVNDFQKGDIAEGYSVSREKKESFPLTVTSAQKNPTAFYLCASNRGAEETQYFGPGTRLLVL.

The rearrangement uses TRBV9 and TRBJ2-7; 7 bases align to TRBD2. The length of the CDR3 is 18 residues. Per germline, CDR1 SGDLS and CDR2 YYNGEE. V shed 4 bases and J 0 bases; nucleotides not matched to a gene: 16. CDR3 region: CASSLDLHSGTISYEQYF. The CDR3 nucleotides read TGTGCCAGCAGCTTAGATCTTCACAGCGGGACGATCTCCTACGAGCAGTACTTC.

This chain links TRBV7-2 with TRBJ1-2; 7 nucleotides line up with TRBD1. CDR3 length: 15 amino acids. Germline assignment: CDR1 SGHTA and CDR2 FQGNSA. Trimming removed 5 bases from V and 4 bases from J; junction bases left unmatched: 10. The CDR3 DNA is TGTGCCAGCAGCCGCATGTCCGGGACAGTCTATGGCTACACCTTC. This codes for CASSRMSGTVYGYTF.

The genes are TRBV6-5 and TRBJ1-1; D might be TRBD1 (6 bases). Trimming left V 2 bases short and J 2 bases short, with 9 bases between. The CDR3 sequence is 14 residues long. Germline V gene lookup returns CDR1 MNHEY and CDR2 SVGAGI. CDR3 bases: TGTGCCAGCAGTTACGTCGGGGGCAACACTGAAGCTTTCTTT. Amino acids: CASSYVGGNTEAFF.

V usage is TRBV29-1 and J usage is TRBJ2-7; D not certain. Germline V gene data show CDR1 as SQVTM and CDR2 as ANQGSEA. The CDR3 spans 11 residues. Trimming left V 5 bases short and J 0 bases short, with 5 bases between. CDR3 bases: TGCAGCGTTTCATCCTCCTACGAGCAGTACTTC. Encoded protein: CSVSSSYEQYF.

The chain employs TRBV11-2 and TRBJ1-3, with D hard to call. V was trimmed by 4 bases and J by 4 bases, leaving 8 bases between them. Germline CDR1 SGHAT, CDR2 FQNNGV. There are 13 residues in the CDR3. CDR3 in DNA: TGTGCCAGCAGCTCTGTCGTCGGAAACACCATATATTTT. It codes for CASSSVVGNTIYF.

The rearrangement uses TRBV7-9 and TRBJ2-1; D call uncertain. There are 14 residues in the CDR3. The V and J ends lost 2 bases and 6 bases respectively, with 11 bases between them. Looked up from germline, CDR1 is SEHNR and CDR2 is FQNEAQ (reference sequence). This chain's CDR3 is CASSLNNPANEQFF. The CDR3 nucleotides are TGTGCCAGCAGCTTAAATAATCCCGCCAATGAGCAGTTCTTC.

The CDR3 coding sequence is TGCGCCAGCAGCTTGAGCCCAGGGAATACCTACGAGCAGTACTTC. Translated, it gives CASSLSPGNTYEQYF. V and J are TRBV5-1 and TRBJ2-7; the D gene is possibly TRBD1 (5 bases). Trimming shortened V by 1 base and J by 2 bases, and 13 bases separated the two germline ends. Per germline, CDR1 SGHRS and CDR2 YFSETQ. The CDR3 spans 15 residues. Based on the CDR3 plus reference TRBV5-1 and TRBJ2-7, the full variable domain is KAGVTQTPRYLIKTRGQQVTLSCSPISGHRSVSWYQQTPGQGLQFLFEYFSETQRNKGNFPGRFSGRQFSNSRSEMNVSTLELGDSALYLCASSLSPGNTYEQYFGPGTRLTVT.

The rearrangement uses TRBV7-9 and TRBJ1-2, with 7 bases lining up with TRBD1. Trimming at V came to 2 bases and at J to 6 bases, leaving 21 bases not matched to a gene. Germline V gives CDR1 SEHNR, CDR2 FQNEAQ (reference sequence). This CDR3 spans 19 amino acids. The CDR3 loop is CASSLPRSLGTQGTDGYTF. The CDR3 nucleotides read TGTGCCAGCAGCTTACCGCGGTCACTCGGCACACAGGGGACTGATGGCTACACCTTC.

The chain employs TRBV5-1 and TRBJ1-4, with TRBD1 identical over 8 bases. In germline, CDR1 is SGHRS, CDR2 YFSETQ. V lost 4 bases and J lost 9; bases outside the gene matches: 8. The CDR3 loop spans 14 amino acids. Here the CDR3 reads CASSPGQGEQKLFF. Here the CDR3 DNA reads TGCGCCAGCAGCCCAGGACAGGGCGAGCAAAAACTGTTTTTT.

CDR3 in DNA: TGTGCCAGCAGCCCTCGGGCGGGAGAGGTAACAGATACGCAGTATTTT. Residues: CASSPRAGEVTDTQYF. The chain has TRBV7-6 and TRBJ2-3; the match to TRBD2 covers 7 bases. CDR3 size: 16 residues. The V segment lost 5 bases and the J segment 3 bases; nucleotides outside the gene matches: 11. CDR1 and CDR2 (germline): SGHVS, FNYEAQ. The entire variable domain, with the rest obtained from reference TRBV7-6 and TRBJ2-3, is as follows: GAGVSQSPRYKVTKRGQDVALRCDPISGHVSLYWYRQALGQGPEFLTYFNYEAQQDKSGLPNDRFSAERPEGSISTLTIQRTEQRDSAMYRCASSPRAGEVTDTQYFGPGTRLTVL.

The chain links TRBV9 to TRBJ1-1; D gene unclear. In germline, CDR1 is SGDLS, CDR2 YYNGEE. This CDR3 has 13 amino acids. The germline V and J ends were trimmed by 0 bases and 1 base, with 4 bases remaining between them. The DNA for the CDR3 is TGTGCCAGCAGCGTAGCAAGGAACACTGAAGCTTTCTTT. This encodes CASSVARNTEAFF.

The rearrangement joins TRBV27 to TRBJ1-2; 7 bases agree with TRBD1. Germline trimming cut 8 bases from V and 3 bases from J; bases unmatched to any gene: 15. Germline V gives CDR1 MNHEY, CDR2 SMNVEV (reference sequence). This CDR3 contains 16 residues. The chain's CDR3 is CASAIRFTGVDYGYTF. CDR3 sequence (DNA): TGTGCCAGCGCTATCCGCTTTACAGGGGTTGACTATGGCTACACCTTC.

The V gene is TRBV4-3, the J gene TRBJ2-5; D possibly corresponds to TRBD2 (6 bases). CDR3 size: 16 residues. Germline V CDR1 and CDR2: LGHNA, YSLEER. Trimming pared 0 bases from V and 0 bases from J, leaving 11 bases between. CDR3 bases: TGCGCCAGCAGCCAAGATTGGGCTAGCGACCAAGAGACCCAGTACTTC. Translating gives CASSQDWASDQETQYF.

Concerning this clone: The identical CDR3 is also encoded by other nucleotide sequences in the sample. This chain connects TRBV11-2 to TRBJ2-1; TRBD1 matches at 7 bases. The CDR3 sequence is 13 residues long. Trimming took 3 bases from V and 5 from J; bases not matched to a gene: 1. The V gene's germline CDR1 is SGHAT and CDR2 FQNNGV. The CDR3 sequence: CASSLGQNNEQFF. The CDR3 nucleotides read TGTGCCAGCAGCTTGGGACAGAACAATGAGCAGTTCTTC.

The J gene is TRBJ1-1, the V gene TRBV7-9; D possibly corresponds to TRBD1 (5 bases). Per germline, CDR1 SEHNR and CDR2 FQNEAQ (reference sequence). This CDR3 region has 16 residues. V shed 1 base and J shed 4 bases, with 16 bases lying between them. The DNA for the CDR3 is TGTGCCAGCAGCTTAGGGTGGGGCGAGAGGGGCACTGAAGCTTTCTTT. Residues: CASSLGWGERGTEAFF.

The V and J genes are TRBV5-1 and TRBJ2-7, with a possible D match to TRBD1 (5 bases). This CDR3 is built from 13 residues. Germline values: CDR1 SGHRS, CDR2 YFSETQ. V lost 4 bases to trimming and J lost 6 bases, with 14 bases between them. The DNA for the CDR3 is TGCGCCAGCAGCCTCCTTGGGGCAGGCGAGCAGTACTTC. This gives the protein CASSLLGAGEQYF.

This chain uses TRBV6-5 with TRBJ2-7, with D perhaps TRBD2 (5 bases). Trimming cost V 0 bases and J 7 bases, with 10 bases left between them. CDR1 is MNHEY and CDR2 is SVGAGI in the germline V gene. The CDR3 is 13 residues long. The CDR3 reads CASSYSGKLEQYF. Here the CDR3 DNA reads TGTGCCAGCAGTTACTCCGGGAAACTGGAGCAGTACTTC.

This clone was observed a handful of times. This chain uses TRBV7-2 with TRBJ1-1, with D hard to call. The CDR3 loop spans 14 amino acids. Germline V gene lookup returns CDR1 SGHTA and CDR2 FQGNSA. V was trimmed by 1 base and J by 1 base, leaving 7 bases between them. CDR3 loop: CASSLVYRNTEAFF. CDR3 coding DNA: TGTGCCAGCAGCTTAGTTTATAGGAACACTGAAGCTTTCTTT. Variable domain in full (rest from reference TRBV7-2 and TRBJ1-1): GAGVSQSPSNKVTEKGKDVELRCDPISGHTALYWYRQSLGQGLEFLIYFQGNSAPDKSGLPSDRFSAERTGGSVSTLTIQRTQQEDSAVYLCASSLVYRNTEAFFGQGTRLTVV.

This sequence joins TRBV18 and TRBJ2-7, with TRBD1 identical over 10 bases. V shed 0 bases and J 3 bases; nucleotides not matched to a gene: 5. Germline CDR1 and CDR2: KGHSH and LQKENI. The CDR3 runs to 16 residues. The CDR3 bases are TGTGCCAGCTCACCACCCCGGGACAGGGGATTCTACGAGCAGTACTTC. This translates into CASSPPRDRGFYEQYF.

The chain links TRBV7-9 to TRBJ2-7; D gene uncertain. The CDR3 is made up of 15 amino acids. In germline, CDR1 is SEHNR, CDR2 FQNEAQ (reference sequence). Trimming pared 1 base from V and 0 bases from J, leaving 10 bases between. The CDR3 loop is CASSLGRDDSYEQYF. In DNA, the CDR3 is TGTGCCAGCAGCTTAGGCCGTGATGACTCCTACGAGCAGTACTTC.

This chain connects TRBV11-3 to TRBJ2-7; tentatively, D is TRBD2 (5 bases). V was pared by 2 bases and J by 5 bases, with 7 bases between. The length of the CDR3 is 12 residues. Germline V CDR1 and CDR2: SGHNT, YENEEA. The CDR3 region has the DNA TGTGCCAGCAGCTTATTAGCGCACGAGCAGTACTTC. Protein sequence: CASSLLAHEQYF. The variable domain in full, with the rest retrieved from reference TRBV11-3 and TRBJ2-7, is EAGVVQSPRYKIIEKKQPVAFWCNPISGHNTLYWYLQNLGQGPELLIRYENEEAVDDSQLPKDRFSAERLKGVDSTLKIQPAELGDSAVYLCASSLLAHEQYFGPGTRLTVT.

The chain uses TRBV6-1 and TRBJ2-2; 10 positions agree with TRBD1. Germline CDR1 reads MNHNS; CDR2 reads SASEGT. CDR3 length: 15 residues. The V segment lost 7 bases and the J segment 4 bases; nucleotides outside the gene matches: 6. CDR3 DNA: TGTGCCAGCATCAGACAGGGGGCCGTCACCGGGGAGCTGTTTTTT. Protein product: CASIRQGAVTGELFF.

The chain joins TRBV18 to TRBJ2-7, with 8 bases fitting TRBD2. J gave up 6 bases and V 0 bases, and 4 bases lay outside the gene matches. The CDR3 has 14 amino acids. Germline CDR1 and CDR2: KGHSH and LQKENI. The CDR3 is CASSPPTRGGEQYF. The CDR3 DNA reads TGTGCCAGCTCACCACCAACTCGGGGGGGCGAGCAGTACTTC.